This entry lists 10 T cell receptor beta chains sequenced from one sample in a study of radiation and T cells in renal cell carcinoma (dated by TCRdb to about 2020). To prepare the library, the immunoSEQ multiplex PCR assay was applied. Sourced from immuneACCESS, this table was stored by TCRdb with only in-frame sequences that have V and J called. A share of the clones is absent; for the studies checked, an unresolved V gene accounts for under half, and the remainder has no known explanation. The sample profile shows 75,000 to 95,000 clones; around 85% of them were found once. Jointly, the top ten make up under 10% of the sample. The time point label for this specimen denotes: blood 4 weeks post-SBRT, at nephrectomy. Explained via the paper, the treatment or condition label denotes: 15 Gy SBRT to primary tumor, nephrectomy 4 weeks later. The sample was blood, taken from a patient whose treatment included radiotherapy and nephrectomy. These receptor sequences come from a man over 45 with renal cell carcinoma.

A word on this clone: This same CDR3 is encoded by further DNA sequences in the sample. V and J are TRBV18 and TRBJ2-2; TRBD2 might be the D (5 bases). Germline CDR1 reads KGHSH; CDR2 reads LQKENI. The CDR3 extends over 15 amino acids. V was trimmed by 0 bases and J by 3 bases, leaving 8 bases between them. This CDR3 is CASSPPGAHTGELFF. CDR3 DNA: TGTGCCAGCTCACCACCGGGAGCGCACACCGGGGAGCTGTTTTTT.

The V gene is TRBV19, the J gene TRBJ1-2, with 9 bases matching TRBD1. The CDR3 is made up of 15 amino acids. V dropped 7 bases and J dropped 4; count of bases not matched to a gene: 10. In germline, CDR1 is LNHDA, CDR2 SQIVND (reference sequence). The CDR3 bases are TGTGCCAGTACCACCAAGGGACAGGGCGGCTATGGCTACACCTTC. Protein: CASTTKGQGGYGYTF.

The chain carries TRBV28 and TRBJ2-3, with 8 bases lining up with TRBD1. Per the germline V gene, CDR1 is MDHEN and CDR2 is SYDVKM. The CDR3 is made up of 16 amino acids. V trimming: 3 bases; J trimming: 5 bases; junction bases outside the gene matches: 10. CDR3 nucleotide sequence: TGTGCCAGCAGTTTCTTAAGGACAGGGTTAAAAGATACGCAGTATTTT. Translating it yields CASSFLRTGLKDTQYF.

The gene calls are TRBV2 and TRBJ1-2, with a possible D match to TRBD1 (6 bases). Germline lookup yields CDR1 SNHLY and CDR2 FYNNEI. The CDR3 extends over 14 amino acids. V dropped 3 bases and J dropped 2 bases, with 10 bases sitting between them. The chain's CDR3 is CASSEGAGNYGYTF. The CDR3, as DNA: TGTGCCAGCAGTGAGGGGGCCGGAAACTATGGCTACACCTTC.

The chain carries TRBV5-4 and TRBJ2-5, with 9 bases lining up with TRBD1. Germline-derived CDR1 and CDR2 are SGHNT and YYREEE (reference sequence). The J segment lost 4 bases and the V segment lost 4 bases, leaving 5 bases of the junction unmatched. This CDR3 spans 14 amino acids. CDR3 nucleotides: TGTGCCAGCAGCACAACAGGGGGCGGAGAGACCCAGTACTTC. Amino acids: CASSTTGGGETQYF.

This sequence joins TRBV25-1 and TRBJ2-3; 9 bases are a match to TRBD1. CDR1 MGHDK and CDR2 SYGVNS come from the germline V gene. J was trimmed by 5 bases and V by 6 bases; bases with no gene match: 6. The CDR3 length is 14 residues. The CDR3 DNA sequence: TGTGCCAGCAGCCGGGACAGGGATTTAGATACGCAGTATTTT. It is translated as CASSRDRDLDTQYF.

The chain combines TRBV5-1 with TRBJ1-1; D gene ambiguous. With 4 bases removed from V and 1 base from J, the gap between germline ends came to 8 bases. The germline V gene has CDR1 SGHRS and CDR2 YFSETQ. CDR3 length: 13 residues. The CDR3 reads CASSLNTNTEAFF. The DNA for the CDR3 is TGCGCCAGCAGCCTAAATACGAACACTGAAGCTTTCTTT. Full variable domain (remainder filled in from reference TRBV5-1 and TRBJ1-1): KAGVTQTPRYLIKTRGQQVTLSCSPISGHRSVSWYQQTPGQGLQFLFEYFSETQRNKGNFPGRFSGRQFSNSRSEMNVSTLELGDSALYLCASSLNTNTEAFFGQGTRLTVV.

The rearrangement joins TRBV5-1 to TRBJ1-2; 9 nucleotides agree with TRBD1. The trim removed 0 bases at V and 6 bases at J, leaving 6 bases unmatched. This CDR3 is built from 15 residues. CDR1 and CDR2 from the germline V gene are SGHRS and YFSETQ. The CDR3 sequence: CASSLDRGPRDGYTF. For the CDR3, the DNA is TGCGCCAGCAGCTTGGACAGGGGGCCTAGGGATGGCTACACCTTC.

The gene calls are TRBV6-4 and TRBJ2-3, with TRBD2 matching over 15 bases. The CDR3 loop spans 17 amino acids. The V gene's germline CDR1 is MRHNA and CDR2 SNTAGT. The junction had 6 bases not matched to a gene; V was cut back by 5 bases and J by 3 bases. The CDR3: CASSRTGLAGGTDTQYF. The CDR3 DNA reads as TGTGCCAGCAGTCGTACGGGACTAGCGGGAGGAACAGATACGCAGTATTTT.

The chain has TRBV7-9 and TRBJ1-2; D unresolved. The ends were cut back, 3 bases at V and 6 bases at J, with 8 bases in the middle. The CDR3 length is 12 residues. Germline CDR1 reads SEHNR; CDR2 reads FQNEAQ (reference sequence). The CDR3 region is CASSLGVDGYTF. The CDR3, as DNA: TGTGCCAGCAGCTTGGGAGTTGATGGCTACACCTTC.